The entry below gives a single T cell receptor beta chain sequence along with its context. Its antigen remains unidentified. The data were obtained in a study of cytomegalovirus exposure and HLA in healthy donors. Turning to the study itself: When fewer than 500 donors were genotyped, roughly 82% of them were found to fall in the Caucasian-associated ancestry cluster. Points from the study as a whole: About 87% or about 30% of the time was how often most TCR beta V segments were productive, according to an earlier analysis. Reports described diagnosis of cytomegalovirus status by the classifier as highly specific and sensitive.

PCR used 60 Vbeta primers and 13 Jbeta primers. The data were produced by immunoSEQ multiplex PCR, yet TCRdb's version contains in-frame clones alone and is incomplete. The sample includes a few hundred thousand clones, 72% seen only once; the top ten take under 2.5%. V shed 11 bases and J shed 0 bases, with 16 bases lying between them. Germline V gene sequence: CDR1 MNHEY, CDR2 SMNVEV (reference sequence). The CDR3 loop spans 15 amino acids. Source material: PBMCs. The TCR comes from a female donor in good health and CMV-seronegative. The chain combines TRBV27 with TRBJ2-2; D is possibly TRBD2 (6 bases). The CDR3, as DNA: TGTGCCGTAAAGGGAGGCGGCACGAACACCGGGGAGCTGTTTTTT. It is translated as CAVKGGGTNTGELFF.